The 27 T cell receptor beta chains given below trace back to one sample, sequenced in a study of shared clonotypes between healthy human individuals. Here immunoSEQ multiplex PCR was the method, and the copy in TCRdb shows in-frame clones only, minus some. The sample contains 450,000 to 600,000 clones, approximately 79% of which appear only once. The specimen was PBMCs. The receptors were sampled from a woman aged 40-49 years in good health. Some clones in this sample may be carry-over from other donors' samples.

This clone was seen a few times. The CDR3 sequence: CASSTSGELFF. CDR3 DNA sequence: TGTGCCAGCAGCACCTCTGGGGAGCTGTTTTTT. The chain joins TRBV7-9 to TRBJ2-2; the D is unclear. The CDR3 covers 11 residues. The V end was cut by 5 bases, the J end by 8 bases, with 6 bases between. Per the germline V gene, CDR1 is SEHNR and CDR2 is FQNEAQ (reference sequence).

This clone was seen a single time. As DNA, the CDR3 is TGTGCCAGCAGCCGATATGCGGGAGGGGATGAGCAGTTCTTC. It codes for CASSRYAGGDEQFF. This chain joins TRBV7-3 and TRBJ2-1; 9 positions agree with TRBD2. The V gene end was trimmed by 5 bases and the J gene end by 8 bases; junction bases not matched to a gene: 7. Germline-derived CDR1 and CDR2 are SGHTA and FQGTGA. The CDR3 length is 14 residues. Supplemented by reference TRBV7-3 and TRBJ2-1, the full variable domain reads GAGVSQTPSNKVTEKGKYVELRCDPISGHTALYWYRQSLGQGPEFLIYFQGTGAADDSGLPNDRFFAVRPEGSVSTLKIQRTERGDSAVYLCASSRYAGGDEQFFGPGTRLTVL.

V is TRBV28 and J is TRBJ2-1, with D possibly TRBD2 on 8 matching bases. V was clipped by 5 bases and J by 8 bases, with 22 bases between them. The CDR3 sequence is 16 residues long. From germline, CDR1 is MDHEN and CDR2 SYDVKM. Here the CDR3 reads CASSAPGTRGRDEQFF. The CDR3 coding sequence is TGTGCCAGCAGTGCCCCCGGGACTAGGGGGCGGGATGAGCAGTTCTTC.

J is TRBJ1-3 and V is TRBV2; 8 bases match TRBD1. Trimming removed 5 bases from V and 3 bases from J; junction bases left unmatched: 3. Germline values: CDR1 SNHLY, CDR2 FYNNEI. The CDR3 consists of 14 residues. CDR3 in amino acids: CASSPGGNGNTIYF. The CDR3 DNA follows: TGTGCCAGCAGTCCAGGGGGCAATGGAAACACCATATATTTT. Together with reference TRBV2 and TRBJ1-3, the CDR3 gives the full variable domain: EPEVTQTPSHQVTQMGQEVILRCVPISNHLYFYWYRQILGQKVEFLVSFYNNEISEKSEIFDDQFSVERPDGSNFTLKIRSTKLEDSAMYFCASSPGGNGNTIYFGEGSWLTVV.

The V gene is TRBV7-8, the J gene TRBJ2-5; 10 bases are shared with TRBD1. The CDR3 runs to 14 residues. Germline V lookup: CDR1 SGHVS, CDR2 FQNEAQ. Trimming took 3 bases from V and 4 from J; bases not matched to a gene: 2. CDR3 loop: CASSFRDRGETQYF. The CDR3 nucleotides are TGTGCCAGCAGCTTCCGGGACAGGGGAGAGACCCAGTACTTC.

This rearrangement joins TRBV7-9 to TRBJ2-5, with 8 bases matching TRBD2. Germline V gene lookup returns CDR1 SEHNR and CDR2 FQNEAQ (reference sequence). This CDR3 has 15 residues. The junction had 10 bases not matched to a gene; V was cut back by 5 bases and J by 5 bases. In DNA, the CDR3 is TGTGCCAGCAGCCTTGGATGGACTAGCCGGGAGACCCAGTACTTC. This gives the protein CASSLGWTSRETQYF.

The chain couples TRBV7-9 to TRBJ1-2, with 8 positions matching TRBD1. After removal of 5 bases from V and 4 bases from J, the junction contained 12 bases not matched to a gene. This CDR3 has 16 residues. Per germline, CDR1 SEHNR and CDR2 FQNEAQ (reference sequence). The CDR3 is CASSATQGARVYGYTF. The CDR3 region has the DNA TGTGCCAGCAGCGCGACCCAGGGGGCGCGGGTCTATGGCTACACCTTC.

The chain combines TRBV18 with TRBJ1-2; D is perhaps TRBD1 (5 bases). The germline gives CDR1 KGHSH, CDR2 LQKENI. The CDR3 runs to 15 residues. The V end was cut by 5 bases, the J end by 2 bases, with 15 bases between. CDR3 nucleotides: TGTGCCAGCTCAGGGGGTCCCGACGCCAACTATGGCTACACCTTC. This translates into CASSGGPDANYGYTF.

This chain connects TRBV19 to TRBJ1-5, with TRBD1 as a possible D gene (5 bases). The CDR3 spans 14 residues. Trimming cost V 5 bases and J 4 bases, with 12 bases left between them. CDR1 is LNHDA, CDR2 SQIVND, per germline (reference sequence). The CDR3 nucleotides are TGTGCCAGTAGTTGGGCAGGGCCTAATCAGCCCCAGCATTTT. Its protein is CASSWAGPNQPQHF.

The chain recombines TRBV6-5 with TRBJ1-6; TRBD1 aligns across 8 bases. Trimming removed 0 bases from V and 9 bases from J; junction bases left unmatched: 4. The CDR3 is 15 residues long. In germline, CDR1 is MNHEY, CDR2 SVGAGI. Here the CDR3 reads CASSYSPDRGSPLHF. CDR3 sequence (DNA): TGTGCCAGCAGTTACTCCCCTGACAGGGGTTCACCCCTCCACTTT.

This clone occurred a few times. The chain combines TRBV2 with TRBJ2-3, with 12 positions matching TRBD2. This CDR3 contains 14 residues. V was clipped by 11 bases and J by 5 bases; unmatched bases: 8. CDR1 is SNHLY, CDR2 FYNNEI, per germline. The CDR3 nucleotides read TGTGCCGGTCTACCGGGACTAGCGGGAGATACGCAGTATTTT. Translating gives CAGLPGLAGDTQYF.

The chain combines TRBV7-6 with TRBJ1-1; a possible D gene is TRBD1 (5 bases). This CDR3 is built from 15 residues. The germline gives CDR1 SGHVS, CDR2 FNYEAQ. V lost 5 bases and J lost 4, with 17 bases in between. CDR3 nucleotide sequence: TGTGCCAGCAGCACCGGGGGAGTTCTCGGCACTGAAGCTTTCTTT. Translated: CASSTGGVLGTEAFF. Full variable domain (rest looked up from reference TRBV7-6 and TRBJ1-1): GAGVSQSPRYKVTKRGQDVALRCDPISGHVSLYWYRQALGQGPEFLTYFNYEAQQDKSGLPNDRFSAERPEGSISTLTIQRTEQRDSAMYRCASSTGGVLGTEAFFGQGTRLTVV.

The rearrangement joins TRBV10-3 to TRBJ1-1; no clear D gene. Germline V gene lookup returns CDR1 ENHRY and CDR2 SYGVKD. V lost 5 bases and J lost 4, with 11 bases in between. This CDR3 comprises 13 residues. In DNA, the CDR3 is TGTGCCATCAGTATAGGTGCGGTCACTGAAGCTTTCTTT. Its protein is CAISIGAVTEAFF.

This clone was recorded only once. The rearrangement links TRBV28 to TRBJ2-7; 10 bases match TRBD2. The trim removed 4 bases at V and 0 bases at J, leaving 3 bases unmatched. The V gene's germline CDR1 is MDHEN and CDR2 SYDVKM. The CDR3 is 15 residues long. The CDR3 coding sequence is TGTGCCAGCAGTTCGACTAGCGGGTACTCCTACGAGCAGTACTTC. Amino acid sequence: CASSSTSGYSYEQYF.

The chain has TRBV5-6 and TRBJ2-3; D is ambiguous. Trimming removed 0 bases from V and 6 bases from J, with 8 bases in between. The germline CDR1 and CDR2 sequences are SGHDT and YYEEEE. The CDR3 has 13 amino acids. The CDR3 DNA reads as TGTGCCAGCAGCTTGGGGCTTCTCGATACGCAGTATTTT. Translated, it gives CASSLGLLDTQYF.

The chain carries TRBV18 and TRBJ1-4, with D uncertain. The CDR3 is 15 residues long. V was cut by 0 bases and J by 5 bases, with 10 bases left in between. Germline loops: CDR1 KGHSH, CDR2 LQKENI. In DNA, the CDR3 is TGTGCCAGCTCACCACCGGGTCGGCAGAATGAAAAACTGTTTTTT. Its translation is CASSPPGRQNEKLFF.

The chain joins TRBV6-5 to TRBJ2-1; D unresolved. The CDR3 sequence is 14 residues long. Germline CDR1 and CDR2: MNHEY and SVGAGI. The ends were cut back, 2 bases at V and 6 bases at J, with 11 bases in the middle. The CDR3 sequence: CASSYPGRSNEQFF. Written as DNA, the CDR3 is TGTGCCAGCAGTTACCCGGGCCGGTCCAATGAGCAGTTCTTC.

The chain has TRBV30 and TRBJ2-1; 7 bases are a match to TRBD2. The CDR3 totals 11 residues. Trimming took 2 bases from V and 9 from J; bases not matched to a gene: 1. In germline, CDR1 is GTSNPN, CDR2 SVGIG (reference sequence). DNA for the CDR3: TGTGCCTGGAGTTGGGGGGGTGAGCAGTTCTTC. This translates into CAWSWGGEQFF.

In this sample, this clone turned up a few times. The rearrangement joins TRBV19 to TRBJ1-4; 7 bases line up with TRBD1. Germline-derived CDR1 and CDR2 are LNHDA and SQIVND (reference sequence). V lost 7 bases, J lost 0 bases, and 8 bases stayed unmatched. The CDR3 length is 16 residues. CDR3 region: CASKGQSGTTNEKLFF. The DNA for the CDR3 is TGTGCCAGTAAGGGACAGTCAGGAACAACTAATGAAAAACTGTTTTTT.

This clone was observed a single time. The CDR3 is CASSEGVAGANVLTF. As DNA, the CDR3 is TGTGCCAGCAGCGAGGGAGTGGCTGGGGCCAACGTCCTGACTTTC. This rearrangement joins TRBV5-6 to TRBJ2-6; weak D call: TRBD2 (5 bases). This CDR3 comprises 15 residues. Per the germline V gene, CDR1 is SGHDT and CDR2 is YYEEEE. Deletions cut 4 bases from V and 2 bases from J, with 10 bases between.

The chain links TRBV5-1 to TRBJ2-1; no clear D. The CDR3 loop spans 13 amino acids. The germline V gene encodes CDR1 SGHRS and CDR2 YFSETQ. Deletions cut 1 base from V and 3 bases from J, with 5 bases between. CDR3 coding DNA: TGCGCCAGCAGCTTGCGAAACTACAATGAGCAGTTCTTC. It encodes CASSLRNYNEQFF.

Concerning this clone: At one end, the junction sequence differs from germline, possibly due to a read error. V gene TRBV30 combines with J gene TRBJ1-4, with D perhaps matching TRBD1 (5 bases). The CDR3 length is 15 residues. In germline, CDR1 is GTSNPN, CDR2 SVGIG (reference sequence). The CDR3, as DNA: TGTGCCTGGGGTGTACTCAGGGCGAGGGGCGAAAAACTGCTTTTT. Amino acids: CAWGVLRARGEKLLF. The full variable domain, rest sourced from reference TRBV30 and TRBJ1-4, is SQTIHQWPATLVQPVGSPLSLECTVEGTSNPNLYWYRQAAGRGLQLLFYSVGIGQISSEVPQNLSASRPQDRQFILSSKKLLLSDSGFYLCAWGVLRARGEKLLFGSGTQLSVL.

Here the CDR3 reads CASRAGSNPGELFF. CDR3 nucleotides: TGTGCCAGCAGAGCAGGGTCAAATCCCGGGGAGCTGTTTTTT. This chain joins TRBV2 and TRBJ2-2; D perhaps matches TRBD1 (5 bases). CDR3 size: 14 residues. The ends were cut back, 6 bases at V and 6 bases at J, with 14 bases in the middle. Germline V gives CDR1 SNHLY, CDR2 FYNNEI.

This clone has a single count. This sequence joins TRBV5-1 and TRBJ2-2, with 14 bases fitting TRBD2. This CDR3 contains 17 residues. Germline trimming cut 3 bases from V and 9 bases from J; bases unmatched to any gene: 10. The V gene's germline CDR1 is SGHRS and CDR2 YFSETQ. CDR3 DNA sequence: TGCGCCAGCAGCTCGACGCCCGGGACTAGCGGGAGTTGGGAGCTGTTTTTT. This translates into CASSSTPGTSGSWELFF.

The rearrangement links TRBV7-3 to TRBJ2-3; TRBD2 agrees at 7 bases. This CDR3 has 15 residues. Trimming cost V 2 bases and J 5 bases; bases outside gene matches: 7. CDR1 SGHTA and CDR2 FQGTGA come from the germline V gene. The DNA for the CDR3 is TGTGCCAGCAGCTTATTTGGCGGGAGTCAAGATACGCAGTATTTT. This codes for CASSLFGGSQDTQYF. The full variable domain, in which reference TRBV7-3 and TRBJ2-3 provide the parts outside the CDR3, is GAGVSQTPSNKVTEKGKYVELRCDPISGHTALYWYRQSLGQGPEFLIYFQGTGAADDSGLPNDRFFAVRPEGSVSTLKIQRTERGDSAVYLCASSLFGGSQDTQYFGPGTRLTVL.

This chain connects TRBV11-2 to TRBJ2-2; 9 nucleotides agree with TRBD1. The V gene's germline CDR1 is SGHAT and CDR2 FQNNGV. The V segment lost 1 base and the J segment 6 bases; nucleotides outside the gene matches: 6. This CDR3 comprises 16 residues. CDR3 in DNA: TGTGCCAGCAGCTTAGTGGGGGGACAGGGACCCGGGGAGCTGTTTTTT. Its translation: CASSLVGGQGPGELFF.

V is TRBV5-1 and J is TRBJ2-7, with a tentative D call TRBD1 (6 bases). The germline V and J ends were trimmed by 0 bases and 3 bases, with 19 bases remaining between them. The length of the CDR3 is 17 residues. CDR1 is SGHRS, CDR2 YFSETQ, per germline. The CDR3 DNA sequence: TGCGCCAGCAGCTTGGGGGCGGTGGGGGCGTACGTCTACGAGCAGTACTTC. Residues: CASSLGAVGAYVYEQYF.